One and the same sample provided the 15 T cell receptor beta chains below, sequenced in a study of cytomegalovirus exposure and HLA in healthy donors. The data were produced by immunoSEQ multiplex PCR, yet TCRdb's version contains in-frame clones alone and is incomplete. Of 220,000 or so clones listed, roughly 84% are singletons. Specimen: PBMCs. The origin of the receptors is a young woman in good health and CMV-seropositive.

The rearrangement uses TRBV27 and TRBJ1-5; D ambiguous. Trimming took off 3 bases at V and 7 bases at J, with 10 bases between the two ends. The germline V gene encodes CDR1 MNHEY and CDR2 SMNVEV (reference sequence). The CDR3 loop spans 13 amino acids. In nucleotides, the CDR3 is TGTGCCAGCAGTTTGGGAGGATGGCAGCCCCAGCATTTT. Translating it yields CASSLGGWQPQHF.

The rearrangement joins TRBV6-4 to TRBJ2-1, with a possible D match to TRBD1 (5 bases). Germline CDR1 and CDR2: MRHNA and SNTAGT. This CDR3 spans 15 amino acids. Trimming left V 2 bases short and J 0 bases short, with 8 bases between. CDR3 sequence reads: CASSDPTVSYNEQFF. The CDR3 region has the DNA TGTGCCAGCAGTGACCCGACAGTCTCCTACAATGAGCAGTTCTTC.

The chain joins TRBV9 to TRBJ2-7; possibly TRBD1 for D (5 bases). V lost 0 bases to trimming and J lost 1 base, with 14 bases between them. Germline CDR1 and CDR2: SGDLS and YYNGEE. The CDR3 length is 16 residues. CDR3 DNA: TGTGCCAGCAGCGTAGGGGGCGCCTTCTTTTCCTACGAGCAGTACTTC. It encodes CASSVGGAFFSYEQYF.

The CDR3 loop is CASSFSGQTYEQYF. For the CDR3, the DNA is TGCGCCAGCAGCTTCTCGGGACAGACCTACGAGCAGTACTTC. The chain is built from TRBV5-1 and TRBJ2-7; TRBD1 matches at 7 bases. The CDR3 totals 14 residues. Per germline, CDR1 SGHRS and CDR2 YFSETQ. J gave up 2 bases and V 2 bases, and 4 bases lay outside the gene matches.

This chain connects TRBV7-9 to TRBJ2-2, with 9 bases aligning to TRBD1. The length of the CDR3 is 16 residues. The junction had 10 bases not matched to a gene; V was cut back by 5 bases and J by 6 bases. The V gene's germline CDR1 is SEHNR and CDR2 FQNEAQ (reference sequence). The CDR3 bases are TGTGCCAGCAGCCCTCAACAGGGGGCGCTTTCCGGGGAGCTGTTTTTT. Amino acid sequence: CASSPQQGALSGELFF. The complete variable domain, with remaining parts taken from reference TRBV7-9 and TRBJ2-2, reads DTGVSQNPRHKITKRGQNVTFRCDPISEHNRLYWYRQTLGQGPEFLTYFQNEAQLEKSRLLSDRFSAERPKGSFSTLEIQRTEQGDSAMYLCASSPQQGALSGELFFGEGSRLTVL.

Written as DNA, the CDR3 is TGTGCCAGCAGTGCTGGGGGCGGAATCAGCTACGAGCAGTACTTC. Its translation: CASSAGGGISYEQYF. J is TRBJ2-7 and V is TRBV25-1; D is possibly TRBD1 (6 bases). The V and J ends lost 4 bases and 3 bases respectively, with 16 bases between them. Germline CDR1 and CDR2: MGHDK and SYGVNS. The CDR3 is 15 residues long.

The J gene is TRBJ1-2, the V gene TRBV28; 7 bases fit TRBD1. The V and J ends lost 2 bases and 5 bases, in that order; junction bases with no gene match: 8. This CDR3 has 15 amino acids. Germline CDR1 MDHEN, CDR2 SYDVKM. This chain's CDR3 is CASSLDRVVRYGYTF. The CDR3 DNA is TGTGCCAGCAGTTTAGACAGGGTAGTAAGATATGGCTACACCTTC.

The chain links TRBV25-1 to TRBJ2-1; 12 positions match TRBD2. Germline CDR1 reads MGHDK; CDR2 reads SYGVNS. With V trimmed by 0 bases and J by 6 bases, 3 bases remained unmatched. CDR3 length equals 16 residues. CDR3 coding DNA: TGTGCCAGCAGTGAATATGCTAGCGGGAGGGCCAATGAGCAGTTCTTC. Translation: CASSEYASGRANEQFF.

The rearrangement joins TRBV30 to TRBJ1-1; D is uncertain. This CDR3 is built from 11 residues. Trimming cost V 4 bases and J 0 bases, with 3 bases left between them. The V gene's germline CDR1 is GTSNPN and CDR2 SVGIG (reference sequence). CDR3 DNA sequence: TGTGCCTGGACTCTGAACACTGAAGCTTTCTTT. Protein product: CAWTLNTEAFF.

The chain recombines TRBV28 with TRBJ2-7; the D gene is possibly TRBD2 (6 bases). The CDR3 has 14 amino acids. V lost 5 bases and J 0 bases, leaving 11 bases between the germline ends. Germline lookup yields CDR1 MDHEN and CDR2 SYDVKM. The CDR3 nucleotides are TGTGCCAGCAGTAGGAGGGGAAGCTCCTACGAGCAGTACTTC. Amino acid sequence: CASSRRGSSYEQYF.

The chain combines TRBV27 with TRBJ2-7, with TRBD2 matching over 14 bases. Germline values: CDR1 MNHEY, CDR2 SMNVEV (reference sequence). The CDR3 totals 15 residues. V gave up 6 bases and J gave up 3 bases; unmatched junction bases: 4. CDR3 sequence reads: CASSAGTSGSYEQYF. The CDR3 DNA reads as TGTGCCAGCAGCGCCGGGACTAGCGGGAGCTACGAGCAGTACTTC.

The rearrangement links TRBV5-1 to TRBJ2-1; 10 positions match TRBD2. CDR3 length equals 14 residues. Germline V gene lookup returns CDR1 SGHRS and CDR2 YFSETQ. The V segment lost 0 bases and the J segment 9 bases; nucleotides outside the gene matches: 3. CDR3 loop: CASSLASGSGEQFF. CDR3 sequence (DNA): TGCGCCAGCAGCTTGGCTAGCGGGAGTGGTGAGCAGTTCTTC.

The chain links TRBV5-4 to TRBJ2-4, with a tentative D call TRBD1 (6 bases). Trimming shortened V by 7 bases and J by 6 bases, and 14 bases separated the two germline ends. This CDR3 comprises 13 residues. Germline V gene sequence: CDR1 SGHNT, CDR2 YYREEE (reference sequence). This CDR3 reads CASQTGFGNIQYF. The CDR3, as DNA: TGTGCCAGCCAAACAGGGTTCGGAAACATTCAGTACTTC.

V usage is TRBV2 and J usage is TRBJ2-2, with a tentative D call TRBD2 (6 bases). The CDR3 has 15 amino acids. The V and J ends lost 7 bases and 4 bases respectively, with 16 bases between them. Per germline, CDR1 SNHLY and CDR2 FYNNEI. The CDR3: CASKLSGSGTGELFF. DNA of the CDR3: TGTGCCAGCAAACTTAGCGGATCTGGCACCGGGGAGCTGTTTTTT.

The chain's CDR3 is CASSLAGGPPEAFF. In DNA form, the CDR3 reads TGCGCCAGCAGCTTGGCCGGGGGACCCCCTGAAGCTTTCTTT. The rearrangement uses TRBV5-1 and TRBJ1-1; a possible D gene is TRBD1 (5 bases). The germline gives CDR1 SGHRS, CDR2 YFSETQ. Trimming removed 0 bases from V and 6 bases from J, with 12 bases in between. CDR3 size: 14 residues. The full variable domain, its missing parts supplied by reference TRBV5-1 and TRBJ1-1, is KAGVTQTPRYLIKTRGQQVTLSCSPISGHRSVSWYQQTPGQGLQFLFEYFSETQRNKGNFPGRFSGRQFSNSRSEMNVSTLELGDSALYLCASSLAGGPPEAFFGQGTRLTVV.